This TCR beta chain is drawn from a study of blood T cell repertoires in COVID-19 (dated by TCRdb to about 2020). Looking at the study overall: The collaborator samples originated in the United States, Italy and Spain and spanned the acute and convalescent phases of COVID-19. The prospective study material was composed of cDNA or gDNA derived from T cells, B-cell-depleted T cells, or PBMCs. Deeply sampled blood TCRbeta repertoires from subjects exposed to, actively infected with, or recovered from COVID-19 were included in the dataset. A freely available public database, intended as a resource for researchers studying the immune response to SARS-CoV-2, is where the repertoires were released. Samples were obtained from the ongoing ImmuneRACE study (first 160 participants) and from over a thousand subjects provided by 6 global collaborators. The sample metadata nearly always contained a de-identified subject ID, COVID-19 status, age in years and sex. Where available, HLA class I and class II types were obtained from metadata supplied by the sample provider rather than from assay-based typing.

TCRbeta CDR3 regions were amplified from genomic DNA by means of the immunoSEQ Assay, a bias-controlled multiplex PCR. For the original study's pipeline: Within the assay, amplification of reference gene primers was used to estimate how many nucleated cells each sample contained. To quantify the absolute abundance of each unique TCRbeta CDR3 rearrangement, sequence reads were collapsed and filtered. Productive Simpson clonality was computed per sample as the square root of Simpson's diversity index over productive rearrangements. This immuneACCESS table, as held by TCRdb, lists in-frame sequences with V and J called but not all clones. Of the missing ones, under half trace to an unresolved V gene in checked studies; the others have no known cause. V and J calls and clone size follow that table, whereas D and trimming were derived from the DNA. The table for this sample lists around 380,000 clones; about 89% of them were counted only once. Approximately 1.2% of the sample is taken by the ten largest.

A word on this clone: What this receptor recognizes is not known. Base qualities were left out, and no much larger clone turns up one base away.

On the study overall, not on this receptor specifically: How much clinical and demographic metadata was included differed by source and by participant, and the metadata was provided uncurated.

Enrolling through a virtual design, the prospective study's participants ranged in age from roughly 18 to 90 years and lived across more than 20 United States geographic areas. Cohort assignment in the prospective study relied on participant-reported clinical history from a screening survey and a study questionnaire. Recovered participants in ImmuneRACE Cohort 3 were defined as having two consecutive negative NP/OP PCR tests, clearance from a healthcare professional, or resolution of symptoms. Each participant in the prospective study had whole blood, serum and a nasopharyngeal or oropharyngeal swab collected by mobile phlebotomists. Over a roughly two-month period, participants in the prospective study had the option of providing additional blood draws and questionnaires. Blood samples from the prospective study were shipped frozen or at room temperature prior to DNA extraction. This sequence originates from a man aged 25-45 years who had recovered from COVID-19. Sequencing was done on a sample of PBMCs or T cells enriched from blood (not recorded which).

The CDR3 reads CSARLQETQYF. The DNA is TGCAGTGCTAGGCTACAAGAGACCCAGTACTTC. The chain is made from TRBV20-1 and TRBJ2-5; the D gene is not confidently resolved. Including cysteine and phenylalanine, the CDR3 has 11 amino acids. Just CDR3 DNA is preserved here, 33 bases in frame from base 1. A distance of 4 bases separates the germline ends of V and J, which lose 3 bases and 2 bases respectively. CDR1 and CDR2 are read off the germline V gene (reference sequence) as DFQATT and SNEGSKA.